These T cell receptor beta chains were read from a single sample in a study of identical twins. TCRdb re-derived calls from the 5' RACE reads in MiXCR, one entry per CDR3 protein. The table has hundreds of thousands of distinct CDR3 sequences, around 7% seen once. In addition, the sample was reused for a study of yellow fever vaccine responses in identical twins.

Source material: memory (CD45RO+) T cells sorted from blood. All receptors come from a woman in her late teens or twenties in good health. Both conserved end residues are trimmed from each CDR3. The order of the fields is J gene, V gene, CDR3 protein.

TRBJ1-3 TRBV3-1 ASSQGSRSGNTIY
TRBJ2-6 TRBV7-3 ASSLEGSSGANVLT
TRBJ2-3 TRBV24-1 ATSQRAGSTDTQY
TRBJ2-1 TRBV4-2 ASMGGGGSPNEQF
TRBJ1-4 TRBV28 ASSPDRFNNEKLF
TRBJ2-3 TRBV20-1 SARELAGDRGTQY
TRBJ1-5 TRBV12-3/TRBV12-4 ASSPSQGYSNQPQH
TRBJ2-3 TRBV3-1 ASSRGDFSTDTQY
TRBJ2-1 TRBV6-1 ASSEGGMGTYNEQF
TRBJ2-5 TRBV10-3 AVQTGASQETQY
TRBJ2-7 TRBV12-3/TRBV12-4 ASSFFMGLSYEQY
TRBJ1-5 TRBV20-1 SATQGETYQPQH
TRBJ2-5 TRBV14 ASSHLQGYQETQY
TRBJ1-5 TRBV15 ATSRETGTQPQH
TRBJ2-1 TRBV2 ASSGQLYNEQF
TRBJ2-3 TRBV28 ASSSSGSHTDTQY
TRBJ2-7 TRBV19 ASGLAGGTYEQY
TRBJ2-2 TRBV7-6 ASSLERTGPFGGELF